This T cell receptor beta chain derives from a study of blood T cell repertoires in COVID-19. On the study more broadly: Researchers got acute and convalescent COVID-19 samples from the United States, Italy and Spain. Nucleic acid was either cDNA or gDNA, and it came from T cells, B-cell-depleted T cells, or PBMCs.

The V segment lost 3 bases and the J segment 3 bases; nucleotides outside the gene matches: 4. The CDR3 has 14 amino acids. Germline-derived CDR1 and CDR2 are SGHRS and YFSETQ. In the source study's methods: For nucleated cells, counts were estimated from reference gene primer amplification. Assay used: immunoSEQ multiplex PCR; TCRdb lists only in-frame clones, some missing. V and J calls and clone size come straight from that table; D and trimming were deduced from the DNA. The sample has under 250,000 clones, roughly nine tenths seen once. Sequenced sample: peripheral blood. This receptor was taken from a man between 60 and 70 years old who had recovered from COVID-19. This chain joins TRBV5-1 and TRBJ1-2, with 8 bases aligning to TRBD1. This CDR3 is CASSSSQGDYGYTF. In DNA, the CDR3 is TGCGCCAGCAGCTCGTCACAGGGGGACTATGGCTACACCTTC.